The 9 T cell receptor beta chains below were found in one sample sequenced in a study of cytomegalovirus exposure and HLA in healthy donors. The protocol was immunoSEQ multiplex PCR, while the TCRdb copy is restricted to in-frame clones and leaves out a portion. Of about 140,000 clones listed, approximately 87% were seen once; the top ten hold approximately 3%. Material: PBMCs. These receptors were collected from a young man in good health and CMV-seronegative.

J is TRBJ2-5 and V is TRBV7-2, with D perhaps matching TRBD2 (6 bases). V lost 6 bases and J 3 bases, leaving 11 bases between the germline ends. Germline CDR1 and CDR2: SGHTA and FQGNSA. The CDR3 is 13 amino acids. The CDR3 DNA sequence: TGTGCCAGCAGTTGGGGGGTGGAAGAGACCCAGTACTTC. The encoded protein is CASSWGVEETQYF.

This chain joins TRBV15 and TRBJ2-4; D may be TRBD2 (5 bases). CDR1 and CDR2 from the germline V gene are LNHNV and YYDKDF (reference sequence). The V gene lost 0 bases and the J gene lost 5 bases, with 8 bases spanning the gap. CDR3 length: 14 amino acids. CDR3 in amino acids: CATSREDWENIQYF. In nucleotides, the CDR3 is TGTGCCACCAGCAGAGAGGACTGGGAAAACATTCAGTACTTC.

The rearrangement links TRBV19 to TRBJ2-2; D is possibly TRBD1 (5 bases). Trimming stripped 8 bases from V and 9 bases from J, with 16 bases between. CDR3 size: 13 residues. Looked up from germline, CDR1 is LNHDA and CDR2 is SQIVND (reference sequence). CDR3 nucleotide sequence: TGTGCCAGTGCGGATCAAAGGGGCCGGGAGCTGTTTTTT. Encoded protein: CASADQRGRELFF.

The rearrangement links TRBV15 to TRBJ2-5; D possibly corresponds to TRBD2 (5 bases). CDR3 length equals 15 residues. Per germline, CDR1 LNHNV and CDR2 YYDKDF (reference sequence). With 0 bases removed from V and 2 bases from J, the gap between germline ends came to 10 bases. CDR3 sequence: CATSRDLGGQETQYF. In nucleotides, the CDR3 is TGTGCCACCAGCAGAGATCTAGGCGGGCAAGAGACCCAGTACTTC.

CDR3 coding DNA: TGTGCCAGTAGTAGTTGGGCAGGGCTAAGCAATCAGCCCCAGCATTTT. Amino acid sequence: CASSSWAGLSNQPQHF. The chain links TRBV19 to TRBJ1-5, with D tentatively TRBD1 (5 bases). The V end was cut by 4 bases, the J end by 1 base, with 14 bases between. Germline CDR1 reads LNHDA; CDR2 reads SQIVND (reference sequence). The CDR3 is 16 residues long.

The chain is built from TRBV19 and TRBJ1-2; D ambiguous. The V gene lost 5 bases and the J gene lost 5 bases, with 21 bases spanning the gap. The CDR3 extends over 16 amino acids. In germline, CDR1 is LNHDA, CDR2 SQIVND (reference sequence). DNA for the CDR3: TGTGCCAGTAGTCCACGGACTGAAGGAGTACTATATGGCTACACCTTC. This sequence encodes CASSPRTEGVLYGYTF.

V gene TRBV7-9 combines with J gene TRBJ2-3; D uncertain. Trimming took off 5 bases at V and 2 bases at J, with 8 bases between the two ends. Looked up from germline, CDR1 is SEHNR and CDR2 is FQNEAQ (reference sequence). The CDR3 extends over 13 amino acids. The CDR3 loop is CASSLVLTDTQYF. The CDR3 DNA is TGTGCCAGCAGCCTAGTTCTCACAGATACGCAGTATTTT.

This clone was observed a single time. V and J are TRBV5-1 and TRBJ2-1, with TRBD1 matching 12 bases. This CDR3 contains 15 residues. The trim removed 4 bases at V and 8 bases at J, leaving 7 bases unmatched. The germline V gene has CDR1 SGHRS and CDR2 YFSETQ. The CDR3 spells CASSLGQGASDEQFF. In DNA, the CDR3 is TGCGCCAGCAGCCTGGGACAGGGGGCTTCCGATGAGCAGTTCTTC. Drawing the rest from reference TRBV5-1 and TRBJ2-1, the complete variable domain is KAGVTQTPRYLIKTRGQQVTLSCSPISGHRSVSWYQQTPGQGLQFLFEYFSETQRNKGNFPGRFSGRQFSNSRSEMNVSTLELGDSALYLCASSLGQGASDEQFFGPGTRLTVL.

This chain links TRBV6-5 with TRBJ2-1, with TRBD1 as a possible D gene (6 bases). Germline CDR1 is MNHEY and CDR2 is SVGAGI. Trimming cost V 5 bases and J 2 bases, with 13 bases left between them. This CDR3 is 15 amino acids long. Here the CDR3 reads CASSPGVRAYNEQFF. In DNA, the CDR3 is TGTGCCAGCAGTCCAGGGGTTAGGGCCTACAATGAGCAGTTCTTC.